The 10 T cell receptor beta chains listed next were all sequenced from one sample in a study of T cell repertoires in cytomegalovirus infection. Using its own MiXCR run on the reads, TCRdb lists one record per CDR3 protein. This sample has 250,000 to 350,000 distinct CDR3 sequences, with about 26% found just once. Source material: PBMCs. The receptors shown here come from a human donor in good health (CMV status not recorded). Some clones in this sample may be carry-over from other donors' samples.

This clonotype was seen only a few times. The CDR3 DNA reads as TGCGCCAGCAGAGGTCAAGAGACCCAGTACTTC. It translates to CASRGQETQYF. This sequence joins TRBV5-1 and TRBJ2-5; D is unclear. This CDR3 comprises 11 residues. V was trimmed by 5 bases and J by 2 bases, leaving 4 bases between them. Per the germline V gene, CDR1 is SGHRS and CDR2 is YFSETQ.

The chain joins TRBV12-3 or TRBV12-4 to TRBJ2-1; D is possibly TRBD1 (5 bases). V lost 5 bases, J lost 8 bases, and 13 bases lay in between. This CDR3 is built from 13 residues. The DNA for the CDR3 is TGTGCCAGCAGTATTGACAGAGGCCATGAGCAGTTCTTC. Translating gives CASSIDRGHEQFF.

V gene TRBV30 combines with J gene TRBJ2-2; a weak D match, TRBD1 (5 bases). This CDR3 contains 12 residues. Germline-derived CDR1 and CDR2 are GTSNPN and SVGIG (reference sequence). V lost 8 bases, J lost 2 bases, and 9 bases lay in between. DNA of the CDR3: TGTGCCAATGACAGAAACACCGGGGAGCTGTTTTTT. It translates to CANDRNTGELFF.

This clonotype has at least ten counts. In nucleotides, the CDR3 is TGTGCCAGCAGTTTCGGCCGCCCGGCGGAGCAGTACTTC. As protein: CASSFGRPAEQYF. J is TRBJ2-7 and V is TRBV12-3 or TRBV12-4; D not certain. Trimming shortened V by 3 bases and J by 7 bases, and 13 bases separated the two germline ends. There are 13 residues in the CDR3.

This clonotype has just a few counts. The chain joins TRBV28 to TRBJ1-1, with 7 positions matching TRBD1. This CDR3 spans 14 amino acids. The junction had 7 bases not matched to a gene; V was cut back by 5 bases and J by 4 bases. From germline, CDR1 is MDHEN and CDR2 SYDVKM. DNA for the CDR3: TGTGCCAGCAGTCCAGACAGGGCTGGCACTGAAGCTTTCTTT. It specifies CASSPDRAGTEAFF.

J is TRBJ2-7 and V is TRBV7-2, with D unresolved. Looked up from germline, CDR1 is SGHTA and CDR2 is FQGNSA. Trimming took off 2 bases at V and 5 bases at J, with 10 bases between the two ends. The CDR3 spans 13 residues. In DNA form, the CDR3 reads TGTGCCAGCAGCTTAAGGACCCGCCACGAGCAGTACTTC. Translating it yields CASSLRTRHEQYF.

The gene calls are TRBV11-2 and TRBJ2-7; 9 bases match TRBD2. The CDR3 extends over 18 amino acids. J was trimmed by 1 base and V by 2 bases; bases with no gene match: 12. Germline-derived CDR1 and CDR2 are SGHAT and FQNNGV. The CDR3 protein is CASSLTASGTSFSYEQYF. CDR3 nucleotides: TGTGCCAGCAGCTTAACAGCCTCGGGGACTAGCTTTTCCTACGAGCAGTACTTC.

With respect to this clonotype: This may stem from a read error, because a much larger clone lies one nucleotide away. V usage is TRBV7-2 and J usage is TRBJ2-7; a weak D match, TRBD2 (5 bases). Germline lookup yields CDR1 SGHTA and CDR2 FQGNSA. V was trimmed by 8 bases and J by 1 base, leaving 36 bases between them. This CDR3 has 21 residues. The CDR3 is CASCNPSGIAYEGSTSYEQYF. CDR3 nucleotides: TGTGCCAGCTGCAACCCCTCGGGAATAGCGTACGAAGGAAGCACATCCTACGAGCAGTACTTC. Full variable domain (outside the CDR3, taken from reference TRBV7-2 and TRBJ2-7): GAGVSQSPSNKVTEKGKDVELRCDPISGHTALYWYRQSLGQGLEFLIYFQGNSAPDKSGLPSDRFSAERTGGSVSTLTIQRTQQEDSAVYLCASCNPSGIAYEGSTSYEQYFGPGTRLTVT.

A few counts support this clonotype. The gene calls are TRBV6-2 or TRBV6-3 and TRBJ1-2, with D possibly TRBD1 on 5 matching bases. Germline V gene lookup returns CDR1 MNHEY and CDR2 SVGEGT. Deletions cut 6 bases from V and 7 bases from J, with 15 bases between. The CDR3 sequence is 13 residues long. In DNA form, the CDR3 reads TGTGCCAGCAGGAATATCGGGACGTCTGGCTACACCTTC. As protein: CASRNIGTSGYTF.

This clonotype was counted only a few times. The chain recombines TRBV5-4 with TRBJ2-2; the match to TRBD1 covers 7 bases. The CDR3 length is 16 residues. Germline values: CDR1 SGHNT, CDR2 YYREEE (reference sequence). V lost 3 bases, J lost 5 bases, and 10 bases stayed unmatched. The CDR3 DNA sequence: TGTGCCAGCAGCTCTGCCGAGGGGGCTGGAACCGGGGAGCTGTTTTTT. Its translation: CASSSAEGAGTGELFF.